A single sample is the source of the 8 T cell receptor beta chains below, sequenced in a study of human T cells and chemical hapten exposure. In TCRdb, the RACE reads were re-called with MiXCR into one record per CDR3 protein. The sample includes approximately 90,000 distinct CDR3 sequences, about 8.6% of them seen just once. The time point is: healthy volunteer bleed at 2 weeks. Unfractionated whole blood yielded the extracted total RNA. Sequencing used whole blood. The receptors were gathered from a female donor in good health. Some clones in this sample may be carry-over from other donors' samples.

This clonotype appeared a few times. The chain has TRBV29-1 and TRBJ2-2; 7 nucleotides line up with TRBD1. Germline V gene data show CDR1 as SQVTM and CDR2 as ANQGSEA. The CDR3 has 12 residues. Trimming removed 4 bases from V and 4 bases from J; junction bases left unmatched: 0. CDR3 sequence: CSVAGGTGELFF. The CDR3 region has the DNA TGCAGCGTTGCAGGGGGCACCGGGGAGCTGTTTTTT.

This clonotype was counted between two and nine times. The CDR3 here is CASSLGTGLTYNEQFF. The CDR3 DNA is TGCGCCAGCAGCTTGGGAACAGGACTTACCTACAATGAGCAGTTCTTC. J is TRBJ2-1 and V is TRBV5-1; D may be TRBD1 or TRBD2 (5 bases each). CDR1 is SGHRS and CDR2 is YFSETQ in the germline V gene. V was pared by 0 bases and J by 2 bases, with 12 bases between. The CDR3 extends over 16 amino acids.

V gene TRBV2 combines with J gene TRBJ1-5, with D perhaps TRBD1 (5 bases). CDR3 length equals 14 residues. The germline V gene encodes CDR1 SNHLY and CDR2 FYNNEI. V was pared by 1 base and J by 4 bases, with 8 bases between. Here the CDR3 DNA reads TGTGCCAGCAGTGAAGGCAGGGTAAATCAGCCCCAGCATTTT. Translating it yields CASSEGRVNQPQHF. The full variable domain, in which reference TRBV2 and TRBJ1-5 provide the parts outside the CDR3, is EPEVTQTPSHQVTQMGQEVILRCVPISNHLYFYWYRQILGQKVEFLVSFYNNEISEKSEIFDDQFSVERPDGSNFTLKIRSTKLEDSAMYFCASSEGRVNQPQHFGDGTRLSIL.

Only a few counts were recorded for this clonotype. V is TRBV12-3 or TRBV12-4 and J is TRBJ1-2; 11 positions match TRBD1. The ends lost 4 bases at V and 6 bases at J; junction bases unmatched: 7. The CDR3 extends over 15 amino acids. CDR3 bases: TGTGCCAGCAGTTCAAGGACAGGGGGCCTCCATGGCTACACCTTC. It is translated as CASSSRTGGLHGYTF.

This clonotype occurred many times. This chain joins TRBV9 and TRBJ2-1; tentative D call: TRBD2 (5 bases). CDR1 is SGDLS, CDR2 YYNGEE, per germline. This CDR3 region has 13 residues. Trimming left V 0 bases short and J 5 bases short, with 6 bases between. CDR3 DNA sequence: TGTGCCAGCAGCGTAGGGAGGCACAATGAGCAGTTCTTC. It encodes CASSVGRHNEQFF. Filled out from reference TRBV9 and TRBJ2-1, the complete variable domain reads DSGVTQTPKHLITATGQRVTLRCSPRSGDLSVYWYQQSLDQGLQFLIQYYNGEERAKGNILERFSAQQFPDLHSELNLSSLELGDSALYFCASSVGRHNEQFFGPGTRLTVL.

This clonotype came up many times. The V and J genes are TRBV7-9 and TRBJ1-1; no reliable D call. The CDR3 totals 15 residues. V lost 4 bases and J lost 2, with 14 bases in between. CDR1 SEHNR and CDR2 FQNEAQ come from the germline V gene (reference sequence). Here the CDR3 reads CASSWTWAPNTEAFF. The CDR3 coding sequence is TGTGCCAGCAGCTGGACTTGGGCCCCTAACACTGAAGCTTTCTTT.

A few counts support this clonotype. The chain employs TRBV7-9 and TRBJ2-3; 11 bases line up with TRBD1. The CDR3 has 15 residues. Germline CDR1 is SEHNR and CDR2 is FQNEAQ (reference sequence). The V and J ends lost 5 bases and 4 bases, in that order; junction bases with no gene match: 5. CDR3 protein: CASSRGQGESDTQYF. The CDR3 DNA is TGTGCCAGCAGCAGGGGACAGGGGGAATCAGATACGCAGTATTTT.

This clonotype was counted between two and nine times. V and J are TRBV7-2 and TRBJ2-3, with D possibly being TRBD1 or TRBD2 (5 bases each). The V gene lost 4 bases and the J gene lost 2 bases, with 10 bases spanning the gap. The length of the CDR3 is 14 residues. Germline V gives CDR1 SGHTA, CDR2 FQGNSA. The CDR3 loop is CASSYGDDTDTQYF. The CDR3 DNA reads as TGTGCCAGCAGCTACGGGGACGACACAGATACGCAGTATTTT.